The entry below gives a single T cell receptor beta chain sequence along with its context. Its matching antigen is unknown. The isolated RNA, all of it, was reverse transcribed, so expressed TCRB transcripts were what got sequenced. Clones were sequenced by immunoSEQ multiplex PCR, and TCRdb holds only the in-frame ones, with some missing. The sample lists around 260,000 clones; less than 30% were seen once. The sample is drawn from a study of beta chain features in type 1 diabetes. Study outcomes and limitations: Amplification by PCR could prefer shorter templates, with the same effect in patients and controls. cDNA-based sequencing might over-represent cells highly expressing TCR. There was a moderate but significant shortening of TCRB CDR3s in all four CD4+ subsets of Type 1 diabetes patients.

The CDR3 has 16 amino acids. CDR1 is SGHTA, CDR2 FQGNSA, per germline. Germline trimming cut 3 bases from V and 7 bases from J; bases unmatched to any gene: 10. The sample was naive CD4+ T cells from blood. The rearrangement joins TRBV7-2 to TRBJ2-1; 9 positions agree with TRBD2. The clonotype was recovered from a young woman with type 1 diabetes. The CDR3 DNA reads TGTGCCAGCAGCTTTTACCGAGCGGGAGGAAAGAATGAGCAGTTCTTC. Its translation: CASSFYRAGGKNEQFF.